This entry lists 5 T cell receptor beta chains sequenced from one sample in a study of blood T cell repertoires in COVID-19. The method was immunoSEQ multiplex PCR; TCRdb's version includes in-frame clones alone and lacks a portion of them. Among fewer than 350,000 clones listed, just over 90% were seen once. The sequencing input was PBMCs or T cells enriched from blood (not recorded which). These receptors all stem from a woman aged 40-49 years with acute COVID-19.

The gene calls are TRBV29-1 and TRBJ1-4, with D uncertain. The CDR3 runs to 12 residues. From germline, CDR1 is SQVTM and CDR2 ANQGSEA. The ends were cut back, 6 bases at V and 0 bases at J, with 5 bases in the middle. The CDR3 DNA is TGCAGCGTATCCACAACTAATGAAAAACTGTTTTTT. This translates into CSVSTTNEKLFF.

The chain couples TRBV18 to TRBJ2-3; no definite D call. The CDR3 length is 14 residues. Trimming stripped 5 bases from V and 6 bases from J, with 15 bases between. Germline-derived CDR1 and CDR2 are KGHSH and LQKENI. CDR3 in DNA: TGTGCCAGCTCATCCGCGGCTCCGTCGGATACGCAGTATTTT. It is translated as CASSSAAPSDTQYF.

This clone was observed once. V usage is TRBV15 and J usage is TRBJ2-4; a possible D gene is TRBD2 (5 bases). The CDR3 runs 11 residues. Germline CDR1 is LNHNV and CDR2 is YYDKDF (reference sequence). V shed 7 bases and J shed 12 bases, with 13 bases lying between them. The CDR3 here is CATKLGSAQYF. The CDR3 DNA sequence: TGTGCCACCAAACTAGGTTCGGCTCAGTACTTC.

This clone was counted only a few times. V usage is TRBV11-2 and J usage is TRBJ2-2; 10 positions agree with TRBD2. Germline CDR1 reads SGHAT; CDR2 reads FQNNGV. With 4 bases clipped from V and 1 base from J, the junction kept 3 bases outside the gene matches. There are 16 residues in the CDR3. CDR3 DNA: TGTGCCAGCAGCTCAAGGACTAGCGGGAACACCGGGGAGCTGTTTTTT. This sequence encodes CASSSRTSGNTGELFF.

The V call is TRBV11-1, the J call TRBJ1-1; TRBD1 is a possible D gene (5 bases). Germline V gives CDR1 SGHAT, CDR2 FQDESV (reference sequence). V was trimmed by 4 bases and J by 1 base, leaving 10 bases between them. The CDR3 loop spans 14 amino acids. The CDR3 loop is CASSSKGRNTEAFF. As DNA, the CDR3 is TGTGCCAGCAGCTCGAAGGGGCGGAACACTGAAGCTTTCTTT.